This T cell receptor beta chain was recorded in a study of PD-1 blockade in mismatch repair-deficient tumors. Germline assignment: CDR1 SQVTM and CDR2 ANQGSEA. The CDR3 is 14 residues long. With 2 bases removed from V and 4 bases from J, the gap between germline ends came to 13 bases. The repertoire was sequenced with immunoSEQ multiplex PCR; TCRdb's copy has only in-frame clones and lacks some. The table has under 95,000 clones, 80% to 90% seen once; the top ten hold about 6%. TCRs were sequenced from a few patients responding to pembrolizumab. The chain couples TRBV29-1 to TRBJ2-3; tentatively, D is TRBD1 (7 bases). Specimen: peripheral blood, collected 44 weeks after starting pembrolizumab. This receptor was identified in an adult with mismatch repair-deficient cancer. CDR3 coding DNA: TGCAGCGTTGAACCGGCAGGGGGGTCAGATACGCAGTATTTT. This encodes CSVEPAGGSDTQYF.